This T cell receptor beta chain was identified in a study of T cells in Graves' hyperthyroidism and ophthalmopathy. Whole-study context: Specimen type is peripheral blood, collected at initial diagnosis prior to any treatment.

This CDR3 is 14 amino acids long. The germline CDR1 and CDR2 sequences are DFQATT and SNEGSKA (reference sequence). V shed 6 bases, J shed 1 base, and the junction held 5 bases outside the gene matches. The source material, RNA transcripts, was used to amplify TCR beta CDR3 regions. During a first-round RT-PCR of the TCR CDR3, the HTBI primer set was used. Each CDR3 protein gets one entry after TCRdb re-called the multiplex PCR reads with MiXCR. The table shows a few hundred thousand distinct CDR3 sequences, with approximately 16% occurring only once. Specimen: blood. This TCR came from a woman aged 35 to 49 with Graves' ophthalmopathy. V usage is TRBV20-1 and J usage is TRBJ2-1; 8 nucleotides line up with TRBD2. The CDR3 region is CSAPSGPSYNEQFF. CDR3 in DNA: TGCAGTGCCCCTAGCGGGCCTTCCTACAATGAGCAGTTCTTC.